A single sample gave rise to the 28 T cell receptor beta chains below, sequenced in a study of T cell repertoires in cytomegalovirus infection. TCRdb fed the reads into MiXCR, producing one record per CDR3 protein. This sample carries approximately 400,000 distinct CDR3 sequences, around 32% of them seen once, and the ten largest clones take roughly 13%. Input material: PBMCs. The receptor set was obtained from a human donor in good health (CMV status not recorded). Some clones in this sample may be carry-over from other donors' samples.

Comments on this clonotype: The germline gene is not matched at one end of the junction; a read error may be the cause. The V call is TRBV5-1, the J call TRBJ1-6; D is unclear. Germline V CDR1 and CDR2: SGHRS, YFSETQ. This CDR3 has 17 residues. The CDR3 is CASSRQAASSYHSPLHF. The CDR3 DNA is TGCGCCAGCAGCCGGCAGGCAGCCAGCTCCTATCATTCACCCCTCCACTTT.

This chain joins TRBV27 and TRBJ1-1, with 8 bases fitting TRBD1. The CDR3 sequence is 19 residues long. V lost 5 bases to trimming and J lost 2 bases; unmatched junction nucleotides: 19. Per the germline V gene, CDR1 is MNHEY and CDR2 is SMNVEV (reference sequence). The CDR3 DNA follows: TGTGCCAGCAGTCCTCCCTCAGGGGGCCTCCCCCCGAAAAACACTGAAGCTTTCTTT. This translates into CASSPPSGGLPPKNTEAFF.

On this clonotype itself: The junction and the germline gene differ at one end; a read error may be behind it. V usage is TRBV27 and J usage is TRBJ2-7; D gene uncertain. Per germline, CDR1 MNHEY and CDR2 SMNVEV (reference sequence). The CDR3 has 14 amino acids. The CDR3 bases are TGTGCCAGCAGATTCGGCAGGACCTCCGACGAGCAGTACTTC. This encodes CASRFGRTSDEQYF.

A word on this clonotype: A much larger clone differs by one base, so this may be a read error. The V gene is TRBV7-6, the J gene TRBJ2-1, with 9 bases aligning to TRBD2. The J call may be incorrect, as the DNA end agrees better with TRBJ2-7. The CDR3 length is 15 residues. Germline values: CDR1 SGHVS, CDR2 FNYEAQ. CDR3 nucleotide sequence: TGTGCCAGCAGCTTCGAAGCGGGGGGCCCCAGGGAGCAGTACTTC. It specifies CASSFEAGGPREQYF.

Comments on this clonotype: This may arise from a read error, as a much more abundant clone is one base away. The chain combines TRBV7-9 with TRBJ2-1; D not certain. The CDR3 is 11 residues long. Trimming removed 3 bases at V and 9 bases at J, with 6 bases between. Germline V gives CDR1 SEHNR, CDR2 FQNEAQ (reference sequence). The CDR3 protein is CASSFVGEQFF. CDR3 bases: TGTGCCAGCAGCTTTGTTGGTGAGCAGTTCTTC.

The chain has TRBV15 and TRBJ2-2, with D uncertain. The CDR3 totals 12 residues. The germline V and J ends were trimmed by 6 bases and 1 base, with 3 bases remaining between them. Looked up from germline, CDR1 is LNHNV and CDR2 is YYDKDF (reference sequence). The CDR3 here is CATRRNTGELFF. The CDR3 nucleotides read TGTGCCACCAGAAGGAACACCGGGGAGCTGTTTTTT.

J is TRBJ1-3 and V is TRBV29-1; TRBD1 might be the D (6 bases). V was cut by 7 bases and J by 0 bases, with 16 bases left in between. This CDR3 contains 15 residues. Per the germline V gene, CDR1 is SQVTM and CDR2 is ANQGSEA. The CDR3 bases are TGCAGCGCAGCGACAGGCCCTTACTCTGGAAACACCATATATTTT. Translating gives CSAATGPYSGNTIYF.

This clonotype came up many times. The CDR3: CAISEPGQTNSYEQYF. The CDR3 DNA sequence: TGTGCCATCAGTGAGCCCGGACAGACGAACTCCTACGAGCAGTACTTC. This rearrangement joins TRBV10-3 to TRBJ2-7; TRBD1 is a possible D gene (6 bases). The V and J ends lost 2 bases and 0 bases respectively, with 14 bases between them. CDR3 length: 16 residues. Germline CDR1 ENHRY, CDR2 SYGVKD.

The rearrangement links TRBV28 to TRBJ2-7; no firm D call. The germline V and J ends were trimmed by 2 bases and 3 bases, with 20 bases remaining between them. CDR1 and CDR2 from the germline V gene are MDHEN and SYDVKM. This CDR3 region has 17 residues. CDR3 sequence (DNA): TGTGCCAGCAGTTTAAATCCCAATTTCAGAGACTTCTACGAGCAGTACTTC. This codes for CASSLNPNFRDFYEQYF. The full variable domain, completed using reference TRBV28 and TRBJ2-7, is DVKVTQSSRYLVKRTGEKVFLECVQDMDHENMFWYRQDPGLGLRLIYFSYDVKMKEKGDIPEGYSVSREKKERFSLILESASTNQTSMYLCASSLNPNFRDFYEQYFGPGTRLTVT.

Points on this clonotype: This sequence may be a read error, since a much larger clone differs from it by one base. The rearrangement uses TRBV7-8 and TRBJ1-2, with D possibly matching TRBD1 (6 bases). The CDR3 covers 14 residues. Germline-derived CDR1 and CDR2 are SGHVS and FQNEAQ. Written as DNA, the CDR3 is TGTGCCAGCAGCTTAGTTCGGACAGATGATGGCTACAACTTC. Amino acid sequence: CASSLVRTDDGYNF.

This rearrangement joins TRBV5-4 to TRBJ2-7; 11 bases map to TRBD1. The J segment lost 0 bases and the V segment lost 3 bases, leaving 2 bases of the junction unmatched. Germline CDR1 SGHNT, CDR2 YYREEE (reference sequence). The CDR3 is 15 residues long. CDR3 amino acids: CASSWGTGGSYEQYF. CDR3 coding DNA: TGTGCCAGCAGCTGGGGGACAGGGGGCTCCTACGAGCAGTACTTC.

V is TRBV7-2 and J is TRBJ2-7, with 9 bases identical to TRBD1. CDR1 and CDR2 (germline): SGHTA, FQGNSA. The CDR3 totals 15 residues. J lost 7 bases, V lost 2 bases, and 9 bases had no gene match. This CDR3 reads CASSLSGTGTREQYF. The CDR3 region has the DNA TGTGCCAGCAGCTTATCCGGGACAGGGACCAGGGAGCAGTACTTC.

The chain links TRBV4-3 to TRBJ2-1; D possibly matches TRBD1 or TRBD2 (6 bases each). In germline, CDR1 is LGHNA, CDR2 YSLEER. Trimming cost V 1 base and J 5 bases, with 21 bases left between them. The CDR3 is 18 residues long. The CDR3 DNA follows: TGCGCCAGCAGCCAAGCCCTTCCGGGCCGGGGGCTGGACAATGAGCAGTTCTTC. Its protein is CASSQALPGRGLDNEQFF.

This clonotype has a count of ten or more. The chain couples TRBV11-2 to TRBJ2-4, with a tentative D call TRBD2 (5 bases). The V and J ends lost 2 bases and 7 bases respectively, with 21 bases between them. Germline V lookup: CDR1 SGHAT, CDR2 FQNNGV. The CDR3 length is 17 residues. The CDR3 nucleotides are TGTGCCAGCAGCTTAACCTGGGGTGAGGGCGCCAGGAACATTCAGTACTTC. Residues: CASSLTWGEGARNIQYF.

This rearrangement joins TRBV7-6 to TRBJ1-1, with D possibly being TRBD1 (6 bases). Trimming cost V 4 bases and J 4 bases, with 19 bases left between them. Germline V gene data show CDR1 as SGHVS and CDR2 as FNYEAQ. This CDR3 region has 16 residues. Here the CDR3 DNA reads TGTGCCAGCAGCTCCGAGATGGGGGGGCTCGGCACTGAAGCTTTCTTT. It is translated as CASSSEMGGLGTEAFF.

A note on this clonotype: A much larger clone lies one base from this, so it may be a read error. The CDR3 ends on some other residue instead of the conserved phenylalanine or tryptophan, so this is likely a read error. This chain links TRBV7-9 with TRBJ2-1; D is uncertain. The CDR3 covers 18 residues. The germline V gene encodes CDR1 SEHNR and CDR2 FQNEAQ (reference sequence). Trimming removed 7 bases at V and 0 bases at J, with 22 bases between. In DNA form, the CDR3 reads TGTGCCAGCACTGGTGGTGGCCAAGGTGCGGCCTCCTACAATGAGCAGTTCTTA. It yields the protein CASTGGGQGAASYNEQFL.

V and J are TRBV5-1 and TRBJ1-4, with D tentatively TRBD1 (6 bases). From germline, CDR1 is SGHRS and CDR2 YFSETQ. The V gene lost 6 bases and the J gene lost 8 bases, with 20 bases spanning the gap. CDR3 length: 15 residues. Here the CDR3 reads CASTSEGGKVEKLFF. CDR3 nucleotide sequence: TGCGCCAGCACAAGTGAGGGGGGCAAAGTCGAAAAACTGTTTTTT. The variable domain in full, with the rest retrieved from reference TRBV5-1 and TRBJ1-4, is KAGVTQTPRYLIKTRGQQVTLSCSPISGHRSVSWYQQTPGQGLQFLFEYFSETQRNKGNFPGRFSGRQFSNSRSEMNVSTLELGDSALYLCASTSEGGKVEKLFFGSGTQLSVL.

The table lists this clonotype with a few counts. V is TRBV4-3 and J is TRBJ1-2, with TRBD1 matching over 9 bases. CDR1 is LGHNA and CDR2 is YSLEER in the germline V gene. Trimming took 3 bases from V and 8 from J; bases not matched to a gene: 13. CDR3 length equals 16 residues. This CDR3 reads CASSQAGDRELWGYTF. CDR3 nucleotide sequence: TGCGCCAGCAGCCAGGCGGGGGACAGGGAATTATGGGGCTACACCTTC.

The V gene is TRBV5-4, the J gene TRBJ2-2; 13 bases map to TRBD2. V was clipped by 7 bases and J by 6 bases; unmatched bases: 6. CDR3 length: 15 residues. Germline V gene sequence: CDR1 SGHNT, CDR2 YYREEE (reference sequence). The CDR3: CASAKTSGGAGELFF. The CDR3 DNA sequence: TGTGCCAGCGCAAAAACTAGCGGGGGGGCCGGGGAGCTGTTTTTT.

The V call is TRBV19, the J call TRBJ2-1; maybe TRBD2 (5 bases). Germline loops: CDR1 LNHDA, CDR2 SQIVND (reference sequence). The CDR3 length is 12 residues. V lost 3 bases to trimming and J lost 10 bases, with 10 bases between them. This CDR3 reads CASSILAGEQFF. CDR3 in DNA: TGTGCCAGTAGTATTCTAGCTGGGGAGCAGTTCTTC. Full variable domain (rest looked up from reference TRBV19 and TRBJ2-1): DGGITQSPKYLFRKEGQNVTLSCEQNLNHDAMYWYRQDPGQGLRLIYYSQIVNDFQKGDIAEGYSVSREKKESFPLTVTSAQKNPTAFYLCASSILAGEQFFGPGTRLTVL.

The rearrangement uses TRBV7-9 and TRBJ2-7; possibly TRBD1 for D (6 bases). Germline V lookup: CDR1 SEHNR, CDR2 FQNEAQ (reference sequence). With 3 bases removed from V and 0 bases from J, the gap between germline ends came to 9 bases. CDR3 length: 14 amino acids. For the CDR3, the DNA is TGTGCCAGCAGCTTTACAGGGAACTCCTACGAGCAGTACTTC. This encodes CASSFTGNSYEQYF. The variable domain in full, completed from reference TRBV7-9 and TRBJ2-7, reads DTGVSQNPRHKITKRGQNVTFRCDPISEHNRLYWYRQTLGQGPEFLTYFQNEAQLEKSRLLSDRFSAERPKGSFSTLEIQRTEQGDSAMYLCASSFTGNSYEQYFGPGTRLTVT.

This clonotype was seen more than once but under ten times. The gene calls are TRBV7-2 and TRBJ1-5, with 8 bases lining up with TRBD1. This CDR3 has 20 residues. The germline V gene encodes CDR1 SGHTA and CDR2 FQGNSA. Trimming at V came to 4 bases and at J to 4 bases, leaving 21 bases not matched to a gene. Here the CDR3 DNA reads TGTGCCAGCAGCTCCGGACAGGGTGTGGGATGGGGGTCGGGGAATCAGCCCCAGCATTTT. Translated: CASSSGQGVGWGSGNQPQHF.

The CDR3 is CASSWTGLSYEQYF. For the CDR3, the DNA is TGTGCCAGTAGCTGGACAGGGCTCTCCTACGAGCAGTACTTC. The chain couples TRBV19 to TRBJ2-7; 8 bases are shared with TRBD1. This CDR3 contains 14 residues. Germline V lookup: CDR1 LNHDA, CDR2 SQIVND (reference sequence). J was trimmed by 0 bases and V by 6 bases; bases with no gene match: 4. Filled out from reference TRBV19 and TRBJ2-7, the complete variable domain reads DGGITQSPKYLFRKEGQNVTLSCEQNLNHDAMYWYRQDPGQGLRLIYYSQIVNDFQKGDIAEGYSVSREKKESFPLTVTSAQKNPTAFYLCASSWTGLSYEQYFGPGTRLTVT.

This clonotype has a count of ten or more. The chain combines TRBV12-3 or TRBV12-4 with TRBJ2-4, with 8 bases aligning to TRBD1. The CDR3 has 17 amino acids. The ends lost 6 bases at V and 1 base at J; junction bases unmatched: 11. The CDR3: CASSSNRGSVAKNIQYF. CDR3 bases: TGTGCCAGCAGCTCTAACAGGGGGAGTGTGGCCAAAAACATTCAGTACTTC.

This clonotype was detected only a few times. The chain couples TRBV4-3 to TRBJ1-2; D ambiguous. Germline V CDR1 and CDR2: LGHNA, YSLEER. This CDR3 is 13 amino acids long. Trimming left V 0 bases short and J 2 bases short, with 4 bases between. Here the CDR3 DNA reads TGCGCCAGCAGCCAAGATAAAAACTATGGCTACACCTTC. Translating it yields CASSQDKNYGYTF.

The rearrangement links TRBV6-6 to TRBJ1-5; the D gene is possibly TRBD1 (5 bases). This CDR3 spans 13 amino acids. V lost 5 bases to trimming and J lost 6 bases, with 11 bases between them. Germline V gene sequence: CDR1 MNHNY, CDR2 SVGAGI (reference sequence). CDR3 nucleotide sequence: TGTGCCAGCAGTGATGGGGGGGGTCAGCCCCAGCATTTT. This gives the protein CASSDGGGQPQHF.

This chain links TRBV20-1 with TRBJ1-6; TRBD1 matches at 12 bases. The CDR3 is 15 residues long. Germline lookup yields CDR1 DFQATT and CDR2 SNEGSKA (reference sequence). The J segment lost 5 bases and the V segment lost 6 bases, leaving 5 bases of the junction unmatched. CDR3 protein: CSARDRGQNNSPLHF. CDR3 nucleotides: TGCAGTGCGAGGGACAGGGGGCAGAATAATTCACCCCTCCACTTT.

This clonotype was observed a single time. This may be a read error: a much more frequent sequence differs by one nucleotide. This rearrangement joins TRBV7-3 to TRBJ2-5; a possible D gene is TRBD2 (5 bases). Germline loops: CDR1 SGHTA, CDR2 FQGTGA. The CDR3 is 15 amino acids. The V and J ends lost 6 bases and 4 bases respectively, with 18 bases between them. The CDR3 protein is CASRPFTDFGETQYF. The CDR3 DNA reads TGTGCCAGCAGACCGTTCACGGACTTTGGAGAGACCCAGTACTTC.